This T cell receptor (beta chain) came from a study of cytomegalovirus exposure and HLA in healthy donors (dated by TCRdb to 2016 to 2017). Notes on the research overall: According to a later analysis, the 110 or so validation repertoires were produced on the same platform as the 666 repertoires of the first cohort. The study combined high-throughput TCR immunosequencing, statistical association of individual TCRs with disease status, and machine learning to predict cytomegalovirus infection status. The study was designed to test whether signatures of past pathogen exposure could be identified by cataloging public T cell receptors. Along with the approximately 620-subject first cohort, a separate validation cohort of some 130 different subjects was used.

Separate from the roughly 650-subject first cohort, the validation cohort of some 130 subjects was the group to which the donors belonged. Note on this clone: There is no known antigen for this receptor. The input lacks base qualities; no much larger clone sits a single base away.

The germline V gene yields SGDLS for CDR1 and YYNGEE for CDR2. The CDR3 runs 14 residues from the cysteine to the phenylalanine. CDR3 DNA only is kept here, 42 bases in frame from base 1. V and J lose 0 bases and 1 base, and a span of 6 bases separates them. Study-level results and caveats: A later analysis had no HLA typing for the validation cohort, so co-occurrence there was scored across all 130 or so repertoires. A few of the identified cytomegalovirus-associated TCR beta chains were confirmed in vitro to be specific for cytomegalovirus antigens. It was suggested by the authors that the approach could potentially be generalized to other disease states and immunological phenotypes. Cytomegalovirus status was reported to be diagnosed by the classifier with high specificity and sensitivity in both the original and validation cohorts. A total of 150 to 200 TCR beta chains were listed by the study as associated with cytomegalovirus. In a later analysis, TCRs clustered in the first cohort were found to also tend to co-occur in the 110 or so validation repertoires, with 94% of cluster scores above 0. Most TCR sequences were seen in very few donors, while some public TCRs were found in many individuals.

Libraries were built with the immunoSEQ multiplex PCR assay. In the original analysis: A statistical classification framework was developed to diagnose cytomegalovirus status using the catalog of TCR beta chain sequences. TCRdb carries this immuneACCESS record with in-frame sequences only. Its versions omit some clonotypes, under half of them owing to an unresolved V gene in the studies checked, with the rest unexplained. V and J calls and clone size are given by that table; D and trimming were obtained from the DNA. For this sample the table gives tens of thousands of clones, of which roughly 93% were detected only once. 3% to 3.5% of the sample rests with the top ten.

The source of this sequence is a man aged 18 to 35 in good health and CMV-seronegative. This sequence uses TRBV9 and TRBJ2-3; a confident D gene designation cannot be given. Sequenced: PBMCs. The nucleotides are TGTGCCAGCAGCGTAGCTACGGGCACAGATACGCAGTATTTT. Its translation reads: CASSVATGTDTQYF.